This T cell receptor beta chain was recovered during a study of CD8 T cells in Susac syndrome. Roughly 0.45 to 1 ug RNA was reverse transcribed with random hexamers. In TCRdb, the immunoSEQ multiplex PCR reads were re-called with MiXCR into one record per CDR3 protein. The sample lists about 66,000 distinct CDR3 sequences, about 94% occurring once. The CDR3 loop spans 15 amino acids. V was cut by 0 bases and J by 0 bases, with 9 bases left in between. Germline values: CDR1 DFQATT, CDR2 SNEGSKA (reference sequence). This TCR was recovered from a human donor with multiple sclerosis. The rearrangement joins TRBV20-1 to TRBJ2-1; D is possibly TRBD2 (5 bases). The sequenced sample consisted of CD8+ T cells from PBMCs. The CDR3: CSARDIAGSYNEQFF. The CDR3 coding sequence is TGCAGTGCTAGAGATATCGCGGGCTCCTACAATGAGCAGTTCTTC.